This entry concerns a single TCR beta chain. CDR1 is LGHNA and CDR2 is YSLEER in the germline V gene. This CDR3 is built from 16 residues. Deletions cut 0 bases from V and 7 bases from J, with 18 bases between. Sequencing used immunoSEQ multiplex PCR; TCRdb keeps in-frame clones, though not all of them. There are 150,000 to 200,000 clones in the sample; about 70% occur only once, and roughly 8.7% lies in the top ten. This specimen belongs to a study of blood T cell repertoires in COVID-19. Input material: peripheral blood. The chain employs TRBV4-3 and TRBJ1-2; a possible D gene is TRBD1 (5 bases). The clonotype was recovered from a woman between 45 and 65 years old with active or convalescent COVID-19. The DNA of the CDR3 is TGCGCCAGCAGCCAAGACCTAGTTATGGGGCGTCGTGGCTACACCTTC. Amino acid sequence: CASSQDLVMGRRGYTF.